This is a list of T cell receptor beta chains from one sample in a study of blood T cell repertoires in COVID-19. The method was immunoSEQ multiplex PCR; TCRdb's version includes in-frame clones alone and lacks a portion of them. The sample lists approximately 170,000 clones; more than 85% were seen once. Sequencing input: peripheral blood. These receptors all stem from a man aged 25-45 years with acute or convalescent COVID-19. The CDR3 runs from the conserved cysteine through the conserved F or W. Fields, in order: J gene, V gene, CDR3 protein.

>TRBJ2-7|TRBV7-6
CASSSGTSSYEQYF
>TRBJ1-1|TRBV2
CASSGQGNTEAFF
>TRBJ2-3|TRBV28
CASSPIGRGGRTDTQYF
>TRBJ2-3|TRBV7-2
CASSQWSGGYTDTQYF
>TRBJ2-7|TRBV27
CASSSSLGQLYEQYF
>TRBJ2-1|TRBV5-1
CASSSRGQGVGNEQFF
>TRBJ1-6|TRBV5-1
CASSLGTGDSPLHF
>TRBJ2-5|TRBV5-1
CASSQRTGEETQYF
>TRBJ2-2|TRBV5-4
CASAARPEVGTGELFF
>TRBJ2-5|TRBV12-5
CASGPALRGSETQYF
>TRBJ2-5|TRBV5-1
CASSYRGSQETQYF
>TRBJ2-7|TRBV28
CASSPGQGVPYEQYF
>TRBJ2-5|TRBV7-3
CASSLRGRARETQYF
>TRBJ2-5|TRBV5-1
CASSLTLGGGAETQYF
>TRBJ1-5|TRBV28
CASSLKGVSVRNQPQHF
>TRBJ2-3|TRBV28
CASSFLDTQYF
>TRBJ1-3|TRBV18
CASHQTAGNTIYF
>TRBJ2-2|TRBV30
CAWSPSGSGGELFF
>TRBJ1-5|TRBV30
CAWRRTGGGPQHF
>TRBJ2-1|TRBV28
CASSSGTSGRWDEQFF
>TRBJ2-3|TRBV5-4
CASSRESLLSDTQYF
>TRBJ1-4|TRBV19
CATTGQEGVEKLFF
>TRBJ2-3|TRBV27
CASSFGREMYTQYF
>TRBJ1-4|TRBV6-5
CASSLTGQAVEKLFF
>TRBJ1-3|TRBV9
CASSVAPLGQSSGNTIYF
>TRBJ2-1|TRBV5-4
CASSPLGQGVWEQFF
>TRBJ2-1|TRBV7-3
CASSLASGATGNEQFF
>TRBJ2-1|TRBV2
CASSEELAGNNEQFF
>TRBJ2-1|TRBV19
CASRAGRSYNEQFF
>TRBJ2-7|TRBV4-2
CASTTLGRAGSYEQYF
>TRBJ1-5|TRBV28
CASSLEGSNQPQHF
>TRBJ2-2|TRBV5-6
CASSSRGTGELFF
>TRBJ1-6|TRBV7-3
CASSQSQDSPLHF
>TRBJ2-3|TRBV12-2
CASWGAVTDTQYF
>TRBJ2-3|TRBV5-1
CASSWGHSPSTDTQYF
>TRBJ1-6|TRBV9
CASSVVGTANSPLHF
>TRBJ1-1|TRBV27
CASTGGTEAFF
>TRBJ1-1|TRBV7-9
CASSLAINTEAFF
>TRBJ1-5|TRBV6-5
CASGGQGNNQPQHF
>TRBJ2-5|TRBV9
CASSHRDRGWGETQYF
>TRBJ2-7|TRBV6-5
CASSRGQGRLNF
>TRBJ2-7|TRBV11-2
CASSLDRTESYEQYF
>TRBJ2-1|TRBV28
CASSEVPGTSGRGRTYNEQFF
>TRBJ2-1|TRBV30
CAWGRSGSLYNEQFF